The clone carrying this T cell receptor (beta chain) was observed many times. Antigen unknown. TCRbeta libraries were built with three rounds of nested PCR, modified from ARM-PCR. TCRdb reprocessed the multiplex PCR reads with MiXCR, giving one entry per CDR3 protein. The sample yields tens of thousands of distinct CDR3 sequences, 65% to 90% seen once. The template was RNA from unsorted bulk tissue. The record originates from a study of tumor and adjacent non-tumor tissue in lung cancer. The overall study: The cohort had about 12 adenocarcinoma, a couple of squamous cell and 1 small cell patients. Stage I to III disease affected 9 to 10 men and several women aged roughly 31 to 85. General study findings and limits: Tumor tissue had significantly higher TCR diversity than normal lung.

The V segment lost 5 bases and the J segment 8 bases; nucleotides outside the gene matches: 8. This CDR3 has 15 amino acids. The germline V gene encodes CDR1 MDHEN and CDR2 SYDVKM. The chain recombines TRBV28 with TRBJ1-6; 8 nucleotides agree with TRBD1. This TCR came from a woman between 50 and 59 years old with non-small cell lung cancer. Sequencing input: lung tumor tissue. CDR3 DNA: TGTGCCAGCAGTCTGGGACAGGTTCGGCATTCACCCCTCCACTTT. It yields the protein CASSLGQVRHSPLHF. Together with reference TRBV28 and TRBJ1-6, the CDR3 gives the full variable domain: DVKVTQSSRYLVKRTGEKVFLECVQDMDHENMFWYRQDPGLGLRLIYFSYDVKMKEKGDIPEGYSVSREKKERFSLILESASTNQTSMYLCASSLGQVRHSPLHFGNGTRLTVT.